This is a list of T cell receptor beta chains from one sample in a study of beta chain features in type 1 diabetes. Clones were sequenced by immunoSEQ multiplex PCR, and TCRdb holds only the in-frame ones, with some missing. The table shows roughly 260,000 clones, with roughly 20% occurring only once. The specimen sequenced was naive CD4+ T cells from blood. The receptors stem from a woman aged 40 to 49 with type 1 diabetes. Each CDR3 is given with its conserved first and last residue. D genes are given only for firm matches. The size of a clone is reported for some rows only, either as once, few or many, or as a class for expanded clones.

clone_size	d_call	j_call	v_call	cdr3_nt	cdr3_aa
few	TRBD2	TRBJ2-7	TRBV4-3	TGCGCCAGCAGCCAAGACACCTCGACGGTAGCGGGAGTTCTGTACGAGCAGTACTTC	CASSQDTSTVAGVLYEQYF
few	-	TRBJ1-5	TRBV12-5	TGTGCTAGTGGGCCGACAGACGCGCGTCCGCCCCAGCATTTT	CASGPTDARPPQHF
-	-	TRBJ1-2	TRBV11-2	TGTGCCAGCAGCTCCCCCCCAGGGACTAACTATGGCTACACCTTC	CASSSPPGTNYGYTF
few	-	TRBJ2-1	TRBV25-1	TGTGCCAGCAGTGGCCGAGGGCCTGAGCAGTTCTTC	CASSGRGPEQFF
few	TRBD1	TRBJ1-2	TRBV28	TGTGCCAGCAGCCGGGGACAGGGGAATGGCTACACCTTC	CASSRGQGNGYTF
-	TRBD2	TRBJ2-7	TRBV28	TGTGCCAGCATCTCTAGCGGGAGAGACGAGCAGTACTTC	CASISSGRDEQYF
-	-	TRBJ1-5	TRBV28	TGTGCCAGCAGTTTGGAACAGCTCAATCAGCCCCAGCATTTT	CASSLEQLNQPQHF
few	-	TRBJ1-1	TRBV5-4	TGTGCCAGCAGCTTACGGGAGTTGGTGTCTGAAGCTTTCTTT	CASSLRELVSEAFF
once	-	TRBJ2-7	TRBV5-4	TGTGCCAGCAGCGTCGACAGTTACGAGCAGTACTTC	CASSVDSYEQYF
-	-	TRBJ1-3	TRBV29-1	TGCAGCGTTGAAGTACTCCCCGGAAACACCATATATTTT	CSVEVLPGNTIYF
-	-	TRBJ2-1	TRBV6-6	TGTGCCACCCAGGGAACCCTCGGCTCCTACAATGAGCAGTTCTTC	CATQGTLGSYNEQFF
-	-	TRBJ2-5	TRBV7-9	TGTGCCAGCAGCTTTAGCACCTTGGCGGAGACCCAGTACTTC	CASSFSTLAETQYF
-	TRBD1	TRBJ2-7	TRBV6-6	TGTGCCAGCAGAACCGGGACAGGGGCCTTCGAGCAGTACTTC	CASRTGTGAFEQYF
-	-	TRBJ2-5	TRBV5-4	TGTGCCAGCAGCTTCGGACAGCAAGAGACCCAGTACTTC	CASSFGQQETQYF
-	-	TRBJ1-1	TRBV7-3	TGTGCCAGCAGCTTACAGGGCATGAACACTGAAGCTTTCTTT	CASSLQGMNTEAFF
-	-	TRBJ1-1	TRBV6-5	TGTGCCAGCAGACGCGACAGAAACACTGAAGCTTTCTTT	CASRRDRNTEAFF
-	-	TRBJ1-1	TRBV28	TGTGCCAGCAGCCGCGCCGGGGGGAGGACTGAAGCTTTCTTT	CASSRAGGRTEAFF
few	-	TRBJ2-5	TRBV14	TGTGCCAGCAGCCAATTCGGTGAGACCCAGTACTTC	CASSQFGETQYF
few	-	TRBJ2-1	TRBV9	TGTGCCAGCAGCCCTAGGGAGACACTCTCCTACAATGAGCAGTTCTTC	CASSPRETLSYNEQFF
-	-	TRBJ2-3	TRBV19	TGTGCCAGTAATACAGGGTATGCGGGTACGCAGTATTTT	CASNTGYAGTQYF
few	-	TRBJ1-4	TRBV28	TGTGCCAGCAGTCCTCAGTACGCAACTAATGAAAAACTGTTTTTT	CASSPQYATNEKLFF
-	TRBD1	TRBJ1-4	TRBV25-1	TGTGCCAGCAGTGGGGACAGGTCCAATGAAAAACTGTTTTTT	CASSGDRSNEKLFF
few	-	TRBJ1-1	TRBV29-1	TGCAGCGCCCAGACACCCGTGAACACTGAAGCTTTCTTT	CSAQTPVNTEAFF
-	-	TRBJ1-4	TRBV7-8	TGTGCCAGCAGCTTAGGGAACAGGGCTAATGAAAAACTGTTTTTT	CASSLGNRANEKLFF
few	-	TRBJ2-1	TRBV6-5	TGTGCCAGCAGTCAAACAGGGTCCAGGGACAATGAGCAGTTCTTC	CASSQTGSRDNEQFF
few	TRBD2	TRBJ2-3	TRBV23-1	TGCGCCAGCAGTCAATTCCGGGGGGCAGATACGCAGTATTTT	CASSQFRGADTQYF
few	TRBD2	TRBJ2-2	TRBV6-5	TGTGCCAGCACAGAGACTAGCGGGCTCACCGGGGAGCTGTTTTTT	CASTETSGLTGELFF
-	TRBD1	TRBJ2-7	TRBV23-1	TGCGCCAGCAGTCAATCGAGGGACAGCCAAACCAGCTACGAGCAGTACTTC	CASSQSRDSQTSYEQYF
few	TRBD1	TRBJ2-5	TRBV10-3	TGTGCCATCAGTGGAGGACAGGGTGAAGAGACCCAGTACTTC	CAISGGQGEETQYF
-	TRBD1	TRBJ1-5	TRBV28	TGTGCCAGCAGAGGGGGCCCCCTTCAGCCCCAGCATTTT	CASRGGPLQPQHF
-	-	TRBJ1-1	TRBV5-1	TGCGCCAGCTCCTTTGGGGGGGACACTGAAGCTTTCTTT	CASSFGGDTEAFF
few	-	TRBJ1-5	TRBV2	TGTGCCAGCAGGGCCTTCGGCAATCAGCCCCAGCATTTT	CASRAFGNQPQHF
-	-	TRBJ2-7	TRBV9	TGTGCCAGCAGCGTACGGGCAGGGGCTAGCTCCTACGAGCAGTACTTC	CASSVRAGASSYEQYF
-	-	TRBJ1-1	TRBV10-3	TGTGCCATCAGTGAACAGGAGACTAACACTGAAGCTTTCTTT	CAISEQETNTEAFF
few	TRBD1	TRBJ1-1	TRBV7-9	TGTGCCAGCAGCCGAACACAGGGGCAGGGGCGAGCTTTCTTT	CASSRTQGQGRAFF